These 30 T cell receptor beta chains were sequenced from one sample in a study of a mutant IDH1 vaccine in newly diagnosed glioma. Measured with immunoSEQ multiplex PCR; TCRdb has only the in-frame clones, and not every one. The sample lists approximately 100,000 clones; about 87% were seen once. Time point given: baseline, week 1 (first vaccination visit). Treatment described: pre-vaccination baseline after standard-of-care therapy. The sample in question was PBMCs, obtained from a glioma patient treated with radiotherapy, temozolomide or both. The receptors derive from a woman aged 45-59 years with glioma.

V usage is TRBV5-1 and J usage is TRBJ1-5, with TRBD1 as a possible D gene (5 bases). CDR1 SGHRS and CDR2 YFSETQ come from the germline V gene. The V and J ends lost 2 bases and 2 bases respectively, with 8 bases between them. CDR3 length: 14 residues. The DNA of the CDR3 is TGCGCCAGCAGCTTTGGGGGTCGCAATCAGCCCCAGCATTTT. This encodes CASSFGGRNQPQHF.

Written as DNA, the CDR3 is TGTGCCAGCAGTTTATACCAGGGGTTGAACACTGAAGCTTTCTTT. Translation: CASSLYQGLNTEAFF. V usage is TRBV28 and J usage is TRBJ1-1; possible D gene TRBD1, 6 bases. The germline CDR1 and CDR2 sequences are MDHEN and SYDVKM. This CDR3 comprises 15 residues. V was shortened by 1 base and J by 0 bases, with 9 bases between the two germline ends.

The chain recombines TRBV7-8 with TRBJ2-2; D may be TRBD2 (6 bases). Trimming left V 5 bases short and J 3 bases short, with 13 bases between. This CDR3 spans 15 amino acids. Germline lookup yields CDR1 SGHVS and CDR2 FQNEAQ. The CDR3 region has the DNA TGTGCCAGCAGCGCCAGCGGGCATTACACCGGGGAGCTGTTTTTT. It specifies CASSASGHYTGELFF.

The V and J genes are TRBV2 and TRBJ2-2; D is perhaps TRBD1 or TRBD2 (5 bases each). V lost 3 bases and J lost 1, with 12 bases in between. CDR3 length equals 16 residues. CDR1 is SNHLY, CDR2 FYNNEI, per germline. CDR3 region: CASSESGTLNTGELFF. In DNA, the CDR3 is TGTGCCAGCAGTGAGTCGGGGACCCTGAACACCGGGGAGCTGTTTTTT.

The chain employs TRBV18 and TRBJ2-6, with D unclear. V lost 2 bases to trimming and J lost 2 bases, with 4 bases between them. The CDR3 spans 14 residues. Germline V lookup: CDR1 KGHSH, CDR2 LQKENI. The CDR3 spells CASSPGAGANVLTF. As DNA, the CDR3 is TGTGCCAGCTCACCAGGGGCTGGGGCCAACGTCCTGACTTTC. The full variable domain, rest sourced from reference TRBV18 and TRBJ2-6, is NAGVMQNPRHLVRRRGQEARLRCSPMKGHSHVYWYRQLPEEGLKFMVYLQKENIIDESGMPKERFSAEFPKEGPSILRIQQVVRGDSAAYFCASSPGAGANVLTFGAGSRLTVL.

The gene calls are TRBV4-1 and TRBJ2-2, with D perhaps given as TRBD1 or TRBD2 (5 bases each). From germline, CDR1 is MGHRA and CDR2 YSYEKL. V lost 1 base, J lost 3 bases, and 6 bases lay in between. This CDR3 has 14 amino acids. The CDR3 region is CASSQGGYTGELFF. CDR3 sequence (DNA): TGCGCCAGCAGCCAAGGGGGGTACACCGGGGAGCTGTTTTTT.

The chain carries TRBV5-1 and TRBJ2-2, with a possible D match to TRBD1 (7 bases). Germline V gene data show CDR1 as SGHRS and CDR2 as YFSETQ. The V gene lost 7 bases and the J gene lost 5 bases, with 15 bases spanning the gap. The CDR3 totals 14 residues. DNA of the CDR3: TGCGCCAGCCGCGGGACAGTTAATACCGGGGAGCTGTTTTTT. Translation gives CASRGTVNTGELFF.

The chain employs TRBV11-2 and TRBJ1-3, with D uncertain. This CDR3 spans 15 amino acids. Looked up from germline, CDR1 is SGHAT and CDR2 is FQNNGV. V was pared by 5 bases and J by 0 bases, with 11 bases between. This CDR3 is CASSRTANSGNTIYF. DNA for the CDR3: TGTGCCAGCAGCCGGACGGCCAACTCTGGAAACACCATATATTTT.

The CDR3 DNA reads TGTGCCAGTAGTATGGGTCCCTGGGACAGGGGAGTGTATGGCTACACCTTC. It is translated as CASSMGPWDRGVYGYTF. V and J are TRBV19 and TRBJ1-2, with 10 bases identical to TRBD1. V was clipped by 3 bases and J by 5 bases; unmatched bases: 12. Germline V gene lookup returns CDR1 LNHDA and CDR2 SQIVND (reference sequence). The CDR3 covers 17 residues.

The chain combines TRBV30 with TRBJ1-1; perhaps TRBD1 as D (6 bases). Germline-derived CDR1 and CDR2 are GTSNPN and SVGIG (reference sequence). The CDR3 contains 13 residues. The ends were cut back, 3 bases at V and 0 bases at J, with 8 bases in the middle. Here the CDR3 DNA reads TGTGCCTGGAGCGGACAGCTGAACACTGAAGCTTTCTTT. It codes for CAWSGQLNTEAFF.

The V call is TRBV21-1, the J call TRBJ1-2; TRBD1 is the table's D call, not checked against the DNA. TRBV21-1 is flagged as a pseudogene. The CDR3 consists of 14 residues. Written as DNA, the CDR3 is TGTGCCAGCAGCAACTTACAGGGGGTTCATGGCTACACCTTC. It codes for CASSNLQGVHGYTF.

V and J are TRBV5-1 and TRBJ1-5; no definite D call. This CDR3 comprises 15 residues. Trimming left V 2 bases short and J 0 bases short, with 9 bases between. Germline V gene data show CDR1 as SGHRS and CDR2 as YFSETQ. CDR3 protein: CASSFSGDSNQPQHF. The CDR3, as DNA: TGCGCCAGCAGCTTTTCGGGCGATAGCAATCAGCCCCAGCATTTT.

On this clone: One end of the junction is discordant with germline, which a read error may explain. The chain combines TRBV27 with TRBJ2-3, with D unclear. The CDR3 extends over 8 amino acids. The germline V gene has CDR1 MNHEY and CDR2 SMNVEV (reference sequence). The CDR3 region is CASSFSCF. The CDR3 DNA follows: TGTGCCAGCAGTTTCTCTTGTTTT.

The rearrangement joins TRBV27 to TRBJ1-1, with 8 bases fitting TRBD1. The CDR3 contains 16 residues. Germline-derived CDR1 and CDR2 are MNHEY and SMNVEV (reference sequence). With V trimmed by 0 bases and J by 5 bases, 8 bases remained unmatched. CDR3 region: CASSLSLGTGETEAFF. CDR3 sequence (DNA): TGTGCCAGCAGTTTATCGCTTGGGACAGGAGAGACTGAAGCTTTCTTT.

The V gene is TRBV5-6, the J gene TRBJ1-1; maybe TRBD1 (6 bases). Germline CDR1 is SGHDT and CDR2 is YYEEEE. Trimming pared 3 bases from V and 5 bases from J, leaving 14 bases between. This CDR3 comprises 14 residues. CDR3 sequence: CASSSGRGYTEAFF. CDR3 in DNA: TGTGCCAGCAGCTCGGGCAGGGGTTATACTGAAGCTTTCTTT.

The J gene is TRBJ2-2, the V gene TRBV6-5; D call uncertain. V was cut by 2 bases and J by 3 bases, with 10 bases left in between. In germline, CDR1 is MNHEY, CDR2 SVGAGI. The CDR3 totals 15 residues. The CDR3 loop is CASSYLARHTGELFF. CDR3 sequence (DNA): TGTGCCAGCAGTTACCTCGCCAGACACACCGGGGAGCTGTTTTTT.

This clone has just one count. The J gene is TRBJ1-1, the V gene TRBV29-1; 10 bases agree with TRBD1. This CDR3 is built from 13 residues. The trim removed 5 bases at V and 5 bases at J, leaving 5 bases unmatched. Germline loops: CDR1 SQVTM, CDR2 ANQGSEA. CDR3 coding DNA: TGCAGCGTTAGACAGGGGGCGATTACTGAAGCTTTCTTT. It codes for CSVRQGAITEAFF.

The CDR3 nucleotides are TGTGCCAGCAGCCTACTAGCGGGCTCCTACAATGAGCAGTTCTTC. Amino acid sequence: CASSLLAGSYNEQFF. V and J are TRBV7-9 and TRBJ2-1, with 9 bases that match TRBD2. Germline V gene data show CDR1 as SEHNR and CDR2 as FQNEAQ (reference sequence). The CDR3 consists of 15 residues. V was clipped by 5 bases and J by 0 bases; unmatched bases: 2.

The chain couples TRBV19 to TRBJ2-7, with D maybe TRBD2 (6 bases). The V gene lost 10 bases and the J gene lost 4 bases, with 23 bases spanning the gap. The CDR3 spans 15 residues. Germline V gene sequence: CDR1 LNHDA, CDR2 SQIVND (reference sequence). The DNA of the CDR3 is TGTGCCACAAGTAGTTTGGAGGGAATTGAATACGAGCAGTACTTC. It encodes CATSSLEGIEYEQYF.

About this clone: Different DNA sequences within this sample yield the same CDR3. The CDR3 sequence is CASSPGTLYNEQFF. Here the CDR3 DNA reads TGCGCCAGCAGCCCTGGGACACTTTACAATGAGCAGTTCTTC. This chain joins TRBV5-1 and TRBJ2-1, with TRBD1 as a possible D gene (6 bases). This CDR3 has 14 amino acids. Germline CDR1 SGHRS, CDR2 YFSETQ. V lost 4 bases and J 4 bases, leaving 12 bases between the germline ends.

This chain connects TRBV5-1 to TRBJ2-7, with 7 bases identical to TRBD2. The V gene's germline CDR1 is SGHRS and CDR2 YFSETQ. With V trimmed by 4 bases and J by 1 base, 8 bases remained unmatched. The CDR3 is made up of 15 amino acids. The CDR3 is CASSPASSGSYEQYF. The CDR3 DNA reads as TGCGCCAGCAGCCCTGCTTCTAGCGGATCCTACGAGCAGTACTTC.

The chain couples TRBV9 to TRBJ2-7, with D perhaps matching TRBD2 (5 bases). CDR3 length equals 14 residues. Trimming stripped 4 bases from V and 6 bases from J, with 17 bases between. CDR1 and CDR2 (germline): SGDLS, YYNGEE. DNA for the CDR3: TGTGCCAGCAGCCCATCTCCCTCAGAGGGCGAGCAGTACTTC. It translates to CASSPSPSEGEQYF.

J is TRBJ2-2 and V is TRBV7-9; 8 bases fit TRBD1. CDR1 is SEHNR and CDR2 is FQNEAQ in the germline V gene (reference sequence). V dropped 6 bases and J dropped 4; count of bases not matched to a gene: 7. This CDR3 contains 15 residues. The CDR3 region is CASRPKDRATGELFF. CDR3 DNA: TGTGCCAGCAGACCAAAGGACAGGGCCACCGGGGAGCTGTTTTTT.

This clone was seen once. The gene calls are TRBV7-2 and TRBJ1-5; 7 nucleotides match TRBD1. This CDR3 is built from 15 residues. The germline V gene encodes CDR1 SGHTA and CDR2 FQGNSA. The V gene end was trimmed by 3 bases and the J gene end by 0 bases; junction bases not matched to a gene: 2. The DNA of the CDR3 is TGTGCCAGCAGCTTCGGGACAGATAGCAATCAGCCCCAGCATTTT. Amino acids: CASSFGTDSNQPQHF.

CDR3 DNA: TGTGCCAGCAGCTTACTGGGTGCGGGTAGCACAGATACGCAGTATTTT. Protein sequence: CASSLLGAGSTDTQYF. The chain carries TRBV7-3 and TRBJ2-3; tentative D call: TRBD2 (5 bases). The CDR3 covers 16 residues. V was shortened by 2 bases and J by 0 bases, with 12 bases between the two germline ends. Germline lookup yields CDR1 SGHTA and CDR2 FQGTGA.

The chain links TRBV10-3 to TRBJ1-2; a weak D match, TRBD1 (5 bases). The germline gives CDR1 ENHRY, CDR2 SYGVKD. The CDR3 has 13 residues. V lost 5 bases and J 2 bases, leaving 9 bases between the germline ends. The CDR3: CAISQGLNYGYTF. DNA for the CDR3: TGTGCCATCAGTCAGGGCCTCAACTATGGCTACACCTTC.

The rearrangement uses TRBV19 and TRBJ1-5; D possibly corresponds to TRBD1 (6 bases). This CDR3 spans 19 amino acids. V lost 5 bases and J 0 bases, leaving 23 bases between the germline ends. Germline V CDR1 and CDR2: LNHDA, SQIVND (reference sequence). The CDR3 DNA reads TGTGCCAGTAGTGTGATAAGGGGGGGCTGGGGATATAGCAATCAGCCCCAGCATTTT. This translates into CASSVIRGGWGYSNQPQHF.

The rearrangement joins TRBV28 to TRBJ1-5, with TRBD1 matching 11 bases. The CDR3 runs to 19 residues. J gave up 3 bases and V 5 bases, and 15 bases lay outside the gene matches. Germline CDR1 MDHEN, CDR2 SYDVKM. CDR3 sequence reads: CASSPLNPGQGANNQPQHF. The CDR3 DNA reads TGTGCCAGCAGTCCCCTAAACCCAGGACAGGGGGCGAACAATCAGCCCCAGCATTTT.

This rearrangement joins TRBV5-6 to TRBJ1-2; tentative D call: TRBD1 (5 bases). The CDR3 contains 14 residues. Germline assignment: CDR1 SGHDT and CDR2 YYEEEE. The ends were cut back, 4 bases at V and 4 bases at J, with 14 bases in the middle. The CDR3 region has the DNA TGTGCCAGCAGCCTAGGGGCCCAGACCTATGGCTACACCTTC. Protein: CASSLGAQTYGYTF.

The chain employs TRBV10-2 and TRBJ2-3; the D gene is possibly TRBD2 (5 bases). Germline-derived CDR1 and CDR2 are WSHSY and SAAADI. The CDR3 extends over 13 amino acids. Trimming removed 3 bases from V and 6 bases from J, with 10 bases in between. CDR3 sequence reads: CASSEGSPDTQYF. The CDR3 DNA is TGCGCCAGCAGTGAAGGGAGCCCGGATACGCAGTATTTT.